This T cell receptor beta chain was identified during a study of T cell responses to AZD1222 COVID-19 vaccine. The protocol was immunoSEQ multiplex PCR, while the TCRdb copy is restricted to in-frame clones and leaves out a portion. The sample consists of approximately 97,000 clones, about 90% of them appearing once. Note on this clone: Antigen unknown.

Overall study findings and caveats: Spike-specific TCR repertoires showed rising breadth and depth after two AZD1222 doses. Scientists sampled the repertoires only once the peak T cell response had passed.

Sequenced here: peripheral blood, sampled on day 0 of AZD1222 vaccination. This receptor was obtained from an adult in good health.

CDR3 bases: TGTGCCAGCAGTTTTCTGGACAGCATTCAGTACTTC. It translates to CASSFLDSIQYF. The chain is built from TRBV12-3 or TRBV12-4 and TRBJ2-4; the D gene is possibly TRBD1 (6 bases). The CDR3 is 12 amino acids. Trimming removed 3 bases from V and 9 bases from J, with 9 bases in between.